This entry concerns a single TCR beta chain. Its antigen remains unknown. These data belong to a study of OX40 agonist ivuxolimab in advanced cancers. Study-wide context: Averaging approximately 60 years in age, with a range of roughly 20 to 80, the cohort was approximately 87% male. Allowance was made for prior anti-PD-1, anti-PD-L1 or anti-CTLA-4 therapy, and about 44% had some.

TCRdb's copy holds only in-frame clones and misses some; the assay was immunoSEQ multiplex PCR. This table holds more than 20,000 clones, over 75% found once. The CDR3 contains 16 residues. V lost 2 bases and J 0 bases, leaving 11 bases between the germline ends. Per germline, CDR1 SGHRS and CDR2 YFSETQ. General study points: At 0.1-3.0 mg/kg, partial responders had clonal expansion among the lowest observed.

Source: CD4+ or CD8+ T cells sorted from blood, taken in a trial of the OX40 agonist ivuxolimab. The chain joins TRBV5-1 to TRBJ1-4; a weak D match, TRBD1 (5 bases). The sequence was obtained from an adult with an advanced solid tumor such as melanoma, head and neck, liver or kidney cancer. The chain's CDR3 is CASSFLGGATNEKLFF. The CDR3 nucleotides read TGCGCCAGCAGCTTCCTGGGGGGTGCAACTAATGAAAAACTGTTTTTT.